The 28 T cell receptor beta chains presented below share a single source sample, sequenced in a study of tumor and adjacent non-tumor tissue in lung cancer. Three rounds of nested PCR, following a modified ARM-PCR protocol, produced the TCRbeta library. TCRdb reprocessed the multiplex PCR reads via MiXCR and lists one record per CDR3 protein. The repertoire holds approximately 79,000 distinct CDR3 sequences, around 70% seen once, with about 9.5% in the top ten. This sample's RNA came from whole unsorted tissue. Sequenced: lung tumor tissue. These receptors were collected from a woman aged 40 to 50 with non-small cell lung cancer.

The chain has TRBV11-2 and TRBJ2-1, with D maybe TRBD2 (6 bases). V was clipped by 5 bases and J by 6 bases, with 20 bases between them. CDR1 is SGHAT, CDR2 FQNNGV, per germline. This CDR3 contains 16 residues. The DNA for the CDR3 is TGTGCCAGCAGCAAGACACTAGCTGTATTGTGCAATGAGCAGTTCTTC. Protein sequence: CASSKTLAVLCNEQFF.

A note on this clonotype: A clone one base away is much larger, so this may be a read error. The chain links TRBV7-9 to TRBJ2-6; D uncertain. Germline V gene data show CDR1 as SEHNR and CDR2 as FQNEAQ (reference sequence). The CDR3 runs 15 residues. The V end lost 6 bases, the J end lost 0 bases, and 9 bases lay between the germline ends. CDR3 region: CASREGTSGANVLTF. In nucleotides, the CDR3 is TGTGCCAGCAGGGAAGGCACCTCTGGGGCCAACGTCCTGACTTTC.

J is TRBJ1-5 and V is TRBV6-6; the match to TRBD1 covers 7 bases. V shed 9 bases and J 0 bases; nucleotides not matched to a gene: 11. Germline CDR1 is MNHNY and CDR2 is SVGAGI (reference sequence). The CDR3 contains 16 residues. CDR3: CARKRVQGSSNQPQHF. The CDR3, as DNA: TGTGCCAGGAAGAGAGTACAGGGGAGTAGCAATCAGCCCCAGCATTTT.

The DNA for the CDR3 is TGTGCCAGCAGTTATGGTCGGAGTATCGGCGAGCAGTACTTC. Protein: CASSYGRSIGEQYF. The V call is TRBV6-5, the J call TRBJ2-7; the D is unclear. V lost 3 bases to trimming and J lost 6 bases, with 15 bases between them. The CDR3 is made up of 14 amino acids. CDR1 and CDR2 from the germline V gene are MNHEY and SVGAGI.

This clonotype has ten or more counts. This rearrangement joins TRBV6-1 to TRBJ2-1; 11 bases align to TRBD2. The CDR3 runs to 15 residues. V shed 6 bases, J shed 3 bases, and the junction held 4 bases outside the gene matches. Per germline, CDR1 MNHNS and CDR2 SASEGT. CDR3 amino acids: CASSRTSGSYNEQFF. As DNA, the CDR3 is TGTGCCAGCAGCCGAACTAGCGGGAGCTACAATGAGCAGTTCTTC.

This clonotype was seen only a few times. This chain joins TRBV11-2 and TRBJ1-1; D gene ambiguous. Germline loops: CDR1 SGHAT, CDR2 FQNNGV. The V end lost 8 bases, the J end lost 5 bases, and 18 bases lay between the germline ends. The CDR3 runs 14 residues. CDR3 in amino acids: CASGSNVHGTEAFF. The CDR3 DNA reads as TGTGCCAGCGGCTCAAATGTTCACGGGACTGAAGCTTTCTTT.

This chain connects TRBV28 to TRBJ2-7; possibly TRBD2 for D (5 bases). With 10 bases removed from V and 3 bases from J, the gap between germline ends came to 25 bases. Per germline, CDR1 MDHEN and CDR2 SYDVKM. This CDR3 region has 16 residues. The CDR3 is CATAQTTERGNYEQYF. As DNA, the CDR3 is TGTGCCACCGCCCAGACTACCGAGAGAGGGAACTACGAGCAGTACTTC.

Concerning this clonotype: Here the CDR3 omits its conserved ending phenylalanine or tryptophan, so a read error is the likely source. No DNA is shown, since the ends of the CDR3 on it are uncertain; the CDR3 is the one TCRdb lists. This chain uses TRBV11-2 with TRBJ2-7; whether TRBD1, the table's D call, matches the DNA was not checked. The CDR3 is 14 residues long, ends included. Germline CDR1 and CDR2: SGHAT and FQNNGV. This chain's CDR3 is CASRDTGVSYEHYL.

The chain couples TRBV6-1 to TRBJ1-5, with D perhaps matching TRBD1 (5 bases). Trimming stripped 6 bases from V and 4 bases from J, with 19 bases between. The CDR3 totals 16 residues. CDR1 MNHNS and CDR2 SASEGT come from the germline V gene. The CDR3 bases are TGTGCCAGCAGGATACCGAGAGGGGCTTCTAATCAGCCCCAGCATTTT. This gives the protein CASRIPRGASNQPQHF.

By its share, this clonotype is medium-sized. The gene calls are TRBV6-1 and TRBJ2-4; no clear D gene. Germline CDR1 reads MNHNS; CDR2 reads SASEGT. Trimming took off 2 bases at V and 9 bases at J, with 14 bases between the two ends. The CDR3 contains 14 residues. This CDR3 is CASSERGLWGIQYF. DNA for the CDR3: TGTGCCAGCAGTGAAAGAGGCCTTTGGGGCATTCAGTACTTC.

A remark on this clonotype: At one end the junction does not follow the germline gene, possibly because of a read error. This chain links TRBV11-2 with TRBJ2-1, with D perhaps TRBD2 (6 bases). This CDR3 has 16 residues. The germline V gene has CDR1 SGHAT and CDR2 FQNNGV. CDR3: CAGSKTLATLYNEQFF. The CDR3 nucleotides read TGTGCCGGCAGCAAGACACTAGCTACACTATACAATGAGCAGTTCTTC. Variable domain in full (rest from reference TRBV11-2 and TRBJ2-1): EAGVAQSPRYKIIEKRQSVAFWCNPISGHATLYWYQQILGQGPKLLIQFQNNGVVDDSQLPKDRFSAERLKGVDSTLKIQPAKLEDSAVYLCAGSKTLATLYNEQFFGPGTRLTVL.

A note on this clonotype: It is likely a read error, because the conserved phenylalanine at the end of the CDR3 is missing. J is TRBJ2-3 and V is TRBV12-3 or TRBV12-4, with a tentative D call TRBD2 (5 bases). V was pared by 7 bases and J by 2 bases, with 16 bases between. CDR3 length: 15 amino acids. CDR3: CASNPRLIDTDTQYL. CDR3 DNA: TGTGCCAGCAACCCCCGACTAATAGACACAGATACGCAGTATTTG.

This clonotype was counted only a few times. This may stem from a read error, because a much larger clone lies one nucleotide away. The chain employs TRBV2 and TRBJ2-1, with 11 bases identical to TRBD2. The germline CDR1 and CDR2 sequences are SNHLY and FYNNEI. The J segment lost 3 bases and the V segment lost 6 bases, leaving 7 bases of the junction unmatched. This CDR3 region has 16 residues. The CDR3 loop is CASSPGTSGIYNEQFF. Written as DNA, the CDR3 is TGTGCCAGCAGCCCCGGGACTAGCGGTATCTACAATGAGCAGTTCTTC. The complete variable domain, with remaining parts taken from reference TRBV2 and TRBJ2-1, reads EPEVTQTPSHQVTQMGQEVILRCVPISNHLYFYWYRQILGQKVEFLVSFYNNEISEKSEIFDDQFSVERPDGSNFTLKIRSTKLEDSAMYFCASSPGTSGIYNEQFFGPGTRLTVL.

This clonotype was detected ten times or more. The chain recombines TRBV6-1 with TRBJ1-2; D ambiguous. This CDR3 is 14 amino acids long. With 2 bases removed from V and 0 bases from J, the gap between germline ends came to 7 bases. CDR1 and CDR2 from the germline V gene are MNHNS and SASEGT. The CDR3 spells CASSENSANYGYTF. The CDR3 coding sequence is TGTGCCAGCAGTGAAAACAGTGCTAACTATGGCTACACCTTC.

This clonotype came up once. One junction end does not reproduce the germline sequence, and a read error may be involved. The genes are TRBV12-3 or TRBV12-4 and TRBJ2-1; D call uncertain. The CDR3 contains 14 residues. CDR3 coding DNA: TGTGCCAGTAGTTTACTGGTGCCAAACAATGAGCAATTCTTC. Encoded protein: CASSLLVPNNEQFF.

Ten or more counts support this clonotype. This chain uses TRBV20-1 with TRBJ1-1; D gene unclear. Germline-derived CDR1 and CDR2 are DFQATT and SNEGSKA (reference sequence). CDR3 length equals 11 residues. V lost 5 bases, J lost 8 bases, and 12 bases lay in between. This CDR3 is CSARPQEEAFF. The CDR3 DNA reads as TGCAGTGCTCGCCCCCAGGAGGAAGCTTTCTTT.

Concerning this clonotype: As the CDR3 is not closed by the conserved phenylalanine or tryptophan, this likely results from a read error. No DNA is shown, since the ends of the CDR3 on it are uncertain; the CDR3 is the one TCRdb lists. The CDR3 is CASSTSASSLGHLYL. The chain recombines TRBV6-5 with TRBJ2-3; the table's TRBD2 call for D was not verified on the DNA. Germline V gene lookup returns CDR1 MNHEY and CDR2 SVGAGI. A total of 15 residues make up the CDR3, ends included.

CDR3 nucleotides: TGTGCCAGTAGCAACAGGGGGGCTTCCGAGCAGTACTTC. Translation gives CASSNRGASEQYF. The chain combines TRBV6-2 or TRBV6-3 with TRBJ2-7, with TRBD1 matching over 8 bases. The germline V gene encodes CDR1 MNHEY and CDR2 SVGEGT. The V gene end was trimmed by 9 bases and the J gene end by 6 bases; junction bases not matched to a gene: 10. The CDR3 extends over 13 amino acids.

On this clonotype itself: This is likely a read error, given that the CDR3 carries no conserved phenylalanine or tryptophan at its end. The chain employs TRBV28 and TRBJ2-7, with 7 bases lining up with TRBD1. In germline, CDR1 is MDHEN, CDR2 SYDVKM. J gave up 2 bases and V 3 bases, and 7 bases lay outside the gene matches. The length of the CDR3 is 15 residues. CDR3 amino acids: CASSLIADRAYEQYL. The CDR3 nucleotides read TGTGCCAGCAGTTTGATCGCTGACAGGGCCTACGAGCAGTACTTA.

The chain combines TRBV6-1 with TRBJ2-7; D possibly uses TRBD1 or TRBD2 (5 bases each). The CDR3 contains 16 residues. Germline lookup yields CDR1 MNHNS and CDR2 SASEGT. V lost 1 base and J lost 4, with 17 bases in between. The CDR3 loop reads CASSEDEGSGSYEQYF. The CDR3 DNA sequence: TGTGCCAGCAGTGAAGACGAGGGGAGCGGTTCATACGAGCAGTACTTC.

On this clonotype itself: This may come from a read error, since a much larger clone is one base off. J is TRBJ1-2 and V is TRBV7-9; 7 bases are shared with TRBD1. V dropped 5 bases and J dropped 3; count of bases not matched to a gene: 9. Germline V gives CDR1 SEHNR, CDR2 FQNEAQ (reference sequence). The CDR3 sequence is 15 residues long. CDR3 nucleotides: TGTGCCAGCAGCCCCCCGACAGGGTTCTACTATGGCTACACCTTC. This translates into CASSPPTGFYYGYTF.

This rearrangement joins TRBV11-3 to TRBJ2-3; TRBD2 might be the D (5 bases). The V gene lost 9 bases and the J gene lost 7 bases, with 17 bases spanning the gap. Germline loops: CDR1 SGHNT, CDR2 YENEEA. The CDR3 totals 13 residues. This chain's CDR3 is CASCGGSRNTQYF. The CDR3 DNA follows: TGTGCCAGTTGTGGTGGGAGCCGGAATACGCAGTATTTT.

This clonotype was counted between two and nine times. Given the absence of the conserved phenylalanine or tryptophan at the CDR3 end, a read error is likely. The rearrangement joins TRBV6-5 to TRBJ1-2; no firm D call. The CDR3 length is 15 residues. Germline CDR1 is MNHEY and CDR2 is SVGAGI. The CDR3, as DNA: TGTGTCAGCAGTTCTGTATCTACATCTAACTATGGCTACACCTCC. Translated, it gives CVSSSVSTSNYGYTS.

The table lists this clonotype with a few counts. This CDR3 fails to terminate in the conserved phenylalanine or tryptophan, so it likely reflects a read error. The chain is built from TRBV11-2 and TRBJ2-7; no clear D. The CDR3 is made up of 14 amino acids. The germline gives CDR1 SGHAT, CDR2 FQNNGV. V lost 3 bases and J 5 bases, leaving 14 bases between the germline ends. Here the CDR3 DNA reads TGTGCCAGCAGCTTTAGTGGGTTCGTGCACGAGCAGTACTCC. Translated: CASSFSGFVHEQYS.

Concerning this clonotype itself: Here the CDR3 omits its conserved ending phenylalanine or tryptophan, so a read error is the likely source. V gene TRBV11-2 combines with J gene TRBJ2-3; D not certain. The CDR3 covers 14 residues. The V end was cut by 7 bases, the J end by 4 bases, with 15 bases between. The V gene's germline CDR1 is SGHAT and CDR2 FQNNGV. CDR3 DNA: TGTGCCAGCAATCCTCTAAGCGCGGCAGATACGCAGTATCTT. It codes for CASNPLSAADTQYL.

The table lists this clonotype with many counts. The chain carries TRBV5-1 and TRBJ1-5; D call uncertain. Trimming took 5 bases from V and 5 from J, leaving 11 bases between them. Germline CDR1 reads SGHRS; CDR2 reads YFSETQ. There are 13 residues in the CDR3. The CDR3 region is CASSPEVDQPQHF. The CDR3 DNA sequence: TGCGCCAGCAGTCCTGAGGTCGATCAGCCCCAGCATTTT.

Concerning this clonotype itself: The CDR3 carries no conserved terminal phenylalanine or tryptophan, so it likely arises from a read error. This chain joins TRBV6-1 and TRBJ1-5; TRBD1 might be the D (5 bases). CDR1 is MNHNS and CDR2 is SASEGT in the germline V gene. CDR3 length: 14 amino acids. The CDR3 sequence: CASRATGFNQPQHS. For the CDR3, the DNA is TGTGCTAGCAGGGCCACAGGATTCAATCAGCCCCAGCATTCT.

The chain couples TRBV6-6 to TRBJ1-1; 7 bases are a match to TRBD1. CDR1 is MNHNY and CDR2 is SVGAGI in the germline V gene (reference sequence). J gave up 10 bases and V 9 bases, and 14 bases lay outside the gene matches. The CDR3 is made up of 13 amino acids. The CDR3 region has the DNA TGTGCCAGTAGCCTCCGACAGGGCGTAGTAGCTTTCTTT. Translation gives CASSLRQGVVAFF.